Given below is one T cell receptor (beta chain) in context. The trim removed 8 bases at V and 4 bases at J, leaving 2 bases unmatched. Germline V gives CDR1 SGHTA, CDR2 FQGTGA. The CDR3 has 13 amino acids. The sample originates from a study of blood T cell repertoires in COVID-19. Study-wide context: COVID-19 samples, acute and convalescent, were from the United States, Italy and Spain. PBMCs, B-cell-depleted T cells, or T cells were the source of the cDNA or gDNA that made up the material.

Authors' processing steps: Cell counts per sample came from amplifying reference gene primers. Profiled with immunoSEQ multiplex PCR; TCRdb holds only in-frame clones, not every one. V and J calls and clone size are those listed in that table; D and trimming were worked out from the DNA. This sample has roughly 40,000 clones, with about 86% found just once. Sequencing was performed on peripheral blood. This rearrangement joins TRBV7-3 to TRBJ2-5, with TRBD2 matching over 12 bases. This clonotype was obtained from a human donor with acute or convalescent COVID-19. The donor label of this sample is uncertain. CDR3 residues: CASPGLAGETQYF. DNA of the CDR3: TGTGCCAGCCCGGGACTAGCGGGAGAGACCCAGTACTTC. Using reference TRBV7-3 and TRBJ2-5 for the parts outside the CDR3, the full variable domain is GAGVSQTPSNKVTEKGKYVELRCDPISGHTALYWYRQSLGQGPEFLIYFQGTGAADDSGLPNDRFFAVRPEGSVSTLKIQRTERGDSAVYLCASPGLAGETQYFGPGTRLLVL.